This TCR beta chain is drawn from a study of beta chain features in type 1 diabetes. Regarding the study as a whole: Shorter TCRB CDR3s, moderately but significantly so, marked every one of the four CD4+ subsets in Type 1 diabetes patients.

The CDR3 totals 15 residues. CDR1 MNHEY and CDR2 SVGAGI come from the germline V gene. Trimming cost V 4 bases and J 0 bases; bases outside gene matches: 0. Reverse transcribing all isolated RNA meant expressed TCRB transcripts were sequenced. Sequenced by immunoSEQ multiplex PCR; TCRdb stores in-frame clones only, minus some. The data contain some 290,000 clones, roughly a quarter of them singletons. This clone was found a few times. Its matching antigen is unknown. The sequence came from a woman in her thirties with type 1 diabetes. Sequencing was done on a sample of naive CD4+ T cells from blood. This chain joins TRBV6-5 and TRBJ2-3; 11 nucleotides align to TRBD2. CDR3 nucleotide sequence: TGTGCCAGCAGTTGGACTAGCGGGAGCACAGATACGCAGTATTTT. It specifies CASSWTSGSTDTQYF.